A single T cell receptor (beta chain) is shown here with its context. Its target is unknown. The germline CDR1 and CDR2 sequences are SQVTM and ANQGSEA. The V gene end was trimmed by 4 bases and the J gene end by 0 bases; junction bases not matched to a gene: 10. This CDR3 has 17 amino acids. The sample is drawn from a study of long-term antiretroviral therapy in people with HIV. Running of the v3.0 immunoSEQ assay took place at survey level. It was about 40,000-55,000 T-cell genomes per sample that sequencing targeted. Repertoires were generated with immunoSEQ multiplex PCR, while TCRdb's copy carries only in-frame clones and drops some. The table records almost 35,000 clones, about 94% of them present only once. Every specimen held between roughly 0.85-10 million cryopreserved PBMC. These were thawed and washed before DNA extraction. Whole-study results and caveats: ART adherence, viral resistance and therapy changes were undocumented.

The TCR originated in a woman in her forties or fifties with HIV. The chain is built from TRBV29-1 and TRBJ2-1; 9 nucleotides match TRBD2. Material: unsorted PBMCs, obtained approximately 5.1 years after starting antiretroviral therapy. The CDR3 DNA sequence: TGCAGCGTTGTAGCAGCGGGGGGCCGTAGCTCCTACAATGAGCAGTTCTTC. Protein: CSVVAAGGRSSYNEQFF.